Listed below are T cell receptor beta chains from one sample, sequenced in a study of neurological immune-mediated disorders. One entry per CDR3 protein, called by TCRdb with MiXCR from the 5' RACE reads. Found here are 81,000 or so distinct CDR3 sequences, roughly 4.7% of them singletons; the top ten hold 2% to 2.5%. Sequenced sample: PBMCs. The receptors here all came from a woman aged 30 to 39 with multiple sclerosis. The CDR3 runs from the conserved cysteine through the conserved F or W. D genes are given only for firm matches. For some rows the clone size is stated as once, few or many, or as a class when expanded; others skip it.

abundance	v_gene	j_gene	d_gene	CDR3nt	CDR3aa
many	TRBV5-1	TRBJ2-5	.	TGCGCCAGCAGCTTGGACAACAACCAAGAGACCCAGTACTTC	CASSLDNNQETQYF
many	TRBV20-1	TRBJ2-7	.	TGCAGTGCTAGTACTAGCCGGGTAAACTCCTACGAGCAGTACTTC	CSASTSRVNSYEQYF
many	TRBV6-5	TRBJ2-7	.	TGTGCCAGCAGTTACGGCGAATTCTACGAGCAGTACTTC	CASSYGEFYEQYF
many	TRBV7-9	TRBJ1-6	.	TGTGCCAGCAGGGGAAGCTATTCACCCCTCCACTTT	CASRGSYSPLHF
many	TRBV5-1	TRBJ2-6	TRBD2	TGCGCCAGCAGCTTTCAAGCGGGACCTGGGGCCAACGTCCTGACTTTC	CASSFQAGPGANVLTF
many	TRBV5-5	TRBJ2-3	.	TGTGCCAGCAGCTTGTTTTACGCTCCCACAGATACGCAGTATTTT	CASSLFYAPTDTQYF
.	TRBV18	TRBJ1-1	TRBD1	TGTGCCAGCTCACAGGGGGCTAAGAACACTGAAGCTTTCTTT	CASSQGAKNTEAFF
few	TRBV5-1	TRBJ1-6	.	TGCGCCAGCAGCCCCGCGGGGGGCGGTTCACCCCTCCACTTT	CASSPAGGGSPLHF
many	TRBV5-1	TRBJ1-2	.	TGCGCCAGCAGCTATTCGGAGTTGGATGGCTACACCTTC	CASSYSELDGYTF
many	TRBV20-1	TRBJ2-3	TRBD2	TGCAGCGTTGGACTAGCGTTCACAGATACGCAGTATTTT	CSVGLAFTDTQYF
many	TRBV20-1	TRBJ2-7	.	TGCAGTGCTAGCGGGGGCTACGAGCAGTACTTC	CSASGGYEQYF
many	TRBV15	TRBJ1-2	TRBD1	TGTGCCACCAGCACGACAGGGTCGGGCTACACCTTC	CATSTTGSGYTF
.	TRBV5-1	TRBJ1-5	TRBD1	TGCGCCAGCAGGAGGGACAGCCCCAATCAGCCCCAGCATTTT	CASRRDSPNQPQHF
many	TRBV5-1	TRBJ2-4	TRBD1	TGCGCCAGCAGCCTGATGTCGAGGGACAGAAACATTCAGTACTTC	CASSLMSRDRNIQYF
many	TRBV5-1	TRBJ2-3	.	TGCGCCAGCAGCCAAGGGAGTCTAGATACGCAGTATTTT	CASSQGSLDTQYF
few	TRBV5-1	TRBJ2-2	.	TGCGCCAGCAGCTCCTACCCCTGGGAGTCCGGGGAGCTGTTTTTT	CASSSYPWESGELFF
many	TRBV20-1	TRBJ2-3	TRBD1	TGCAGTGCTAGAGACGTCCAGGGGGCAGATACGCAGTATTTT	CSARDVQGADTQYF
many	TRBV5-1	TRBJ1-1	TRBD1	TGCGCCAGCGAGGGGGCCCTGGGTACTGAAGCTTTCTTT	CASEGALGTEAFF
many	TRBV6-5	TRBJ2-3	TRBD1	TGTGCCAGCAGTCAACAGGGGGTGGGCACAGATACGCAGTATTTT	CASSQQGVGTDTQYF
few	TRBV20-1	TRBJ2-7	.	TGCAGTGCTAGAGATTGGCAGCACTACGAGAAGTACTTC	CSARDWQHYEKYF
few	TRBV7-3	TRBJ2-3	TRBD2	TGTGCCAGCAGCTCAAATAGCGGGGTGGATACGCAGTATTTT	CASSSNSGVDTQYF
many	TRBV9	TRBJ2-3	.	TGTGCCAGCAGCGTAGGCGTGGAAGATACGCAGTATTTT	CASSVGVEDTQYF
.	TRBV18	TRBJ2-7	TRBD2	TGTGCCAGCTCACAAGGACTAGCGGGAGTAGGGCAGTACTTC	CASSQGLAGVGQYF
many	TRBV20-1	TRBJ2-3	TRBD1	TGCAGTGCTAGAGGCACAGGGGTTAAGGGGACAGATACGCAGTATTTT	CSARGTGVKGTDTQYF
many	TRBV7-3	TRBJ2-2	.	TGTGCCAGCAGCTTAATCGGGGGGCGAACCGGGGAGCTGTTTTTT	CASSLIGGRTGELFF
.	TRBV19	TRBJ2-3	TRBD2	TGTGCCAGCCGACGGACTAGCGGGGGGTCAGATACGCAGTATTTT	CASRRTSGGSDTQYF